This T cell receptor (beta chain) comes out of a study of blood T cell repertoires in COVID-19. Overall study: Spain, Italy and the United States supplied samples that represented acute and convalescent COVID-19.

Original processing notes: For nucleated cells, counts were estimated from reference gene primer amplification. Sequencing was performed with immunoSEQ multiplex PCR; in TCRdb, only in-frame clones are kept and a portion is missing. The V and J calls and clone size were taken over from that table, and D and trimming were inferred from the DNA. This table holds 280,000 or so clones, around 86% found once. V dropped 0 bases and J dropped 5 bases, with 14 bases sitting between them. Germline values: CDR1 MNHEY, CDR2 SVGAGI. There are 16 residues in the CDR3. The rearrangement links TRBV6-5 to TRBJ2-1, with D maybe TRBD1 (6 bases). This clonotype was sampled from a woman in her 30s who had recovered from COVID-19. The sequencing sample was made of peripheral blood. CDR3 loop: CASSYSQAGVDNEQFF. The CDR3 DNA reads as TGTGCCAGCAGTTACTCTCAAGCAGGGGTCGACAATGAGCAGTTCTTC.